This is a list of T cell receptor beta chains from one sample in a study of cytomegalovirus exposure and HLA in healthy donors. Clones were read by immunoSEQ multiplex PCR, and TCRdb kept only the in-frame ones, dropping some. This table has 250,000 to 350,000 clones, roughly 90% appearing once. Sequenced input: PBMCs. Receptors originate from a young woman in good health and CMV-seronegative. The CDR3 runs from the conserved cysteine through the conserved F or W. A D gene is named only where the DNA matches it firmly. Where a row states a size, it is once, few, many or the class of an expanded clone; other rows omit it.

J | V | size | D | CDR3 | DNA
TRBJ2-7 | TRBV11-3 | - | TRBD2 | CASSPQAGGGYEQYF | TGTGCCAGCAGCCCCCAAGCGGGGGGTGGGTACGAGCAGTACTTC
TRBJ2-3 | TRBV7-2 | - | - | CASSLVGGEIDTQYF | TGTGCCAGCAGCTTAGTGGGGGGAGAGATAGATACGCAGTATTTT
TRBJ1-3 | TRBV6-5 | - | - | CASSYSAPSGNTIYF | TGTGCCAGCAGTTACTCGGCACCATCTGGAAACACCATATATTTT
TRBJ2-7 | TRBV13 | - | - | CASSIASYEQYF | TGTGCCAGCAGCATCGCCAGTTACGAGCAGTACTTC
TRBJ1-4 | TRBV5-4 | - | - | CASSSPTAGEKLFF | TGTGCCAGCAGCTCACCCACGGCAGGCGAAAAACTGTTTTTT
TRBJ2-2 | TRBV4-3 | - | - | CASSQGVPGLEAGELFF | TGCGCCAGCAGCCAAGGCGTGCCGGGTCTCGAGGCCGGGGAGCTGTTTTTT
TRBJ1-2 | TRBV7-2 | - | TRBD1 | CASSWGTDGYTF | TGTGCCAGCAGCTGGGGGACAGATGGCTACACCTTC
TRBJ1-4 | TRBV5-4 | - | - | CASSLAGNEKLFF | TGTGCCAGCAGCTTGGCCGGGAATGAAAAACTGTTTTTT
TRBJ1-5 | TRBV28 | - | - | CASSPENQPQHF | TGTGCCAGCAGTCCGGAGAATCAGCCCCAGCATTTT
TRBJ2-1 | TRBV29-1 | - | TRBD1 | CSVQWDRGRNEQFF | TGCAGCGTTCAGTGGGACAGGGGGCGGAATGAGCAGTTCTTC
TRBJ2-7 | TRBV18 | - | - | CASSPQREAPSYEQYF | TGTGCCAGCTCACCCCAAAGGGAGGCCCCTTCCTACGAGCAGTACTTC
TRBJ1-1 | TRBV30 | - | - | CAWSVQDYFTEAFF | TGTGCCTGGAGTGTGCAGGATTATTTCACTGAAGCTTTCTTT
TRBJ1-2 | TRBV5-6 | - | - | CASSYPQGTYGYTF | TGTGCCAGCAGCTACCCTCAGGGAACCTATGGCTACACCTTC
TRBJ1-5 | TRBV6-1 | - | TRBD1 | CASRIDRVQPQHF | TGTGCCAGCCGTATCGACAGGGTTCAGCCCCAGCATTTT
TRBJ2-7 | TRBV2 | few | TRBD1 | CASQDTGGEYF | TGTGCCAGCCAAGATACAGGGGGAGAGTACTTC
TRBJ1-2 | TRBV5-3 | - | - | CARSLRSGGYTF | TGTGCCAGAAGCTTGAGGTCAGGTGGCTACACCTTC
TRBJ1-1 | TRBV6-1 | - | - | CASSVTPTAPTEEAFF | TGTGCCAGCAGTGTTACCCCCACTGCACCGACAGAGGAAGCTTTCTTT
TRBJ2-3 | TRBV5-1 | few | - | CASSFDRSTDTQYF | TGCGCCAGCAGCTTCGACAGAAGCACAGATACGCAGTATTTT
TRBJ2-6 | TRBV5-8 | - | - | CASSKTGAGANVLTF | TGTGCCAGCAGCAAAACAGGAGCTGGGGCCAACGTCCTGACTTTC
TRBJ1-1 | TRBV5-1 | once | TRBD1 | CASSKAGQGMGNTEAFF | TGCGCCAGCAGCAAGGCGGGACAGGGGATGGGGAACACTGAAGCTTTCTTT
TRBJ2-7 | TRBV9 | - | - | CASSVTEVAEQYF | TGTGCCAGCAGCGTTACCGAGGTAGCCGAGCAGTACTTC
TRBJ2-3 | TRBV10-3 | - | TRBD2 | CAISDSGRVTDTQYF | TGTGCCATCAGTGATAGCGGGAGAGTCACAGATACGCAGTATTTT
TRBJ2-5 | TRBV7-2 | - | TRBD1 | CASSWTGRETQYF | TGTGCCAGCAGTTGGACAGGGCGGGAGACCCAGTACTTC
TRBJ2-5 | TRBV7-3 | once | - | CASSLTGQGETQYF | TGTGCCAGCAGCTTAACCGGCCAGGGGGAGACCCAGTACTTC
TRBJ2-1 | TRBV21-1 | - | - | CASSKVGLAGVREQFF | TGTGCCAGCAGCAAAGTCGGACTAGCGGGAGTGCGTGAGCAGTTCTTC
TRBJ2-3 | TRBV27 | - | - | CASSQNTDTQYF | TGTGCCAGCAGTCAAAACACAGATACGCAGTATTTT
TRBJ1-4 | TRBV4-3 | - | - | CASSPQWGATNEKLFF | TGCGCCAGCAGCCCCCAGTGGGGCGCAACTAATGAAAAACTGTTTTTT
TRBJ2-2 | TRBV5-1 | - | - | CASSLLGDSEELFF | TGCGCCAGCAGCTTGTTAGGGGATTCTGAGGAGCTGTTTTTT
TRBJ1-5 | TRBV28 | - | - | CASSPRIRTVKNQPQHF | TGTGCCAGCAGTCCTCGAATAAGGACAGTGAAAAATCAGCCCCAGCATTTT
TRBJ2-4 | TRBV7-6 | few | - | CASSLEGQGGNIQYF | TGTGCCAGCAGCTTAGAGGGGCAGGGGGGAAACATTCAGTACTTC
TRBJ1-4 | TRBV19 | - | - | CASSREDEEKLFF | TGTGCCAGTAGCAGGGAGGATGAGGAAAAACTGTTTTTT
TRBJ1-2 | TRBV9 | few | - | CASSVGLGLGGSYGYTF | TGTGCCAGCAGCGTAGGGTTAGGGTTGGGGGGGAGCTATGGCTACACCTTC
TRBJ1-1 | TRBV28 | - | TRBD1 | CASSLGGQGAPEAFF | TGTGCCAGCAGTTTGGGAGGACAGGGGGCGCCTGAAGCTTTCTTT
TRBJ1-1 | TRBV4-2 | - | TRBD1 | CASSQPGTGRSDTEAFF | TGTGCCAGCAGCCAGCCAGGGACAGGGAGATCGGACACTGAAGCTTTCTTT
TRBJ2-4 | TRBV27 | - | - | CASSLTPQIAKNIQYF | TGTGCCAGCAGTTTAACCCCACAGATAGCCAAAAACATTCAGTACTTC
TRBJ2-2 | TRBV9 | - | - | CASSPRDRGYTGELFF | TGTGCCAGCAGCCCGAGGGATCGGGGGTACACCGGGGAGCTGTTTTTT
TRBJ2-7 | TRBV6-5 | - | TRBD1 | CASSPDWDRGFEQYF | TGTGCCAGCAGTCCCGATTGGGACAGGGGATTTGAGCAGTACTTC
TRBJ2-7 | TRBV7-2 | - | - | CASSLGPDQIYEQYF | TGTGCCAGCAGCTTGGGGCCGGACCAGATCTACGAGCAGTACTTC